The 22 T cell receptor beta chains below come from one sample, sequenced in a study of blood T cell repertoires in COVID-19. Sequencing used immunoSEQ multiplex PCR; TCRdb keeps in-frame clones, though not all of them. The top ten clones hold around 12% of a sample with around 68,000 clones, roughly 80% of them seen once. The sample taken for sequencing was peripheral blood. The receptors stem from a human donor in a cohort sampled during active COVID-19.

This clone appeared a single time. The chain has TRBV4-2 and TRBJ2-7, with 8 nucleotides matching TRBD2. CDR1 is LGHNA and CDR2 is YNFKEQ in the germline V gene. The CDR3 is 15 amino acids. V dropped 0 bases and J dropped 6; count of bases not matched to a gene: 7. CDR3 sequence: CASSQDLSAGVEQYV. The CDR3 DNA sequence: TGTGCCAGCAGCCAAGATCTCTCAGCGGGGGTCGAGCAGTACGTC.

The chain joins TRBV5-1 to TRBJ2-3; the match to TRBD2 covers 9 bases. The CDR3 has 15 residues. J gave up 0 bases and V 3 bases, and 2 bases lay outside the gene matches. Per the germline V gene, CDR1 is SGHRS and CDR2 is YFSETQ. CDR3: CASSYLAGSTDTQYF. The CDR3 region has the DNA TGCGCCAGCAGCTATCTAGCGGGGAGCACAGATACGCAGTATTTT.

V is TRBV19 and J is TRBJ1-6, with 8 bases aligning to TRBD1. The junction had 8 bases not matched to a gene; V was cut back by 7 bases and J by 9 bases. Germline V gene data show CDR1 as LNHDA and CDR2 as SQIVND (reference sequence). The CDR3 consists of 14 residues. This chain's CDR3 is CASNNVRGPSPLHF. For the CDR3, the DNA is TGTGCCAGTAATAACGTCAGGGGGCCTTCACCCCTCCACTTT.

The count of this clone is one. This rearrangement joins TRBV10-1 to TRBJ2-3; 7 bases align to TRBD2. The CDR3 totals 15 residues. Germline trimming cut 4 bases from V and 5 bases from J; bases unmatched to any gene: 9. Germline CDR1 is WNHNN and CDR2 is SYGVQD (reference sequence). The CDR3 is CASSAYRGGKDTQYF. CDR3 in DNA: TGCGCCAGCAGTGCTTATCGCGGGGGAAAAGATACGCAGTATTTT.

The chain has TRBV18 and TRBJ1-1; D gene uncertain. V was cut by 5 bases and J by 2 bases, with 15 bases left in between. This CDR3 is 15 amino acids long. Looked up from germline, CDR1 is KGHSH and CDR2 is LQKENI. For the CDR3, the DNA is TGTGCCAGCTCAACCTCAACTTCTAGCAACACTGAAGCTTTCTTT. As protein: CASSTSTSSNTEAFF.

V usage is TRBV6-5 and J usage is TRBJ2-3; D unclear. CDR1 and CDR2 (germline): MNHEY, SVGAGI. The length of the CDR3 is 14 residues. Trimming pared 7 bases from V and 0 bases from J, leaving 11 bases between. The CDR3 region has the DNA TGTGCCAGCACCGAAAGGAGAAGCACAGATACGCAGTATTTT. Amino acid sequence: CASTERRSTDTQYF.

This clone was recorded many times. The chain has TRBV12-3 or TRBV12-4 and TRBJ1-2; a possible D gene is TRBD1 (5 bases). The germline V and J ends were trimmed by 9 bases and 13 bases, with 18 bases remaining between them. The CDR3 spans 11 residues. The CDR3 DNA reads as TGTGCCAGTCAGGACATCTATGGTCCCACCTTC. Translated, it gives CASQDIYGPTF.

The V call is TRBV7-8, the J call TRBJ1-1; D might be TRBD1 (5 bases). Germline CDR1 is SGHVS and CDR2 is FQNEAQ. The length of the CDR3 is 15 residues. V lost 4 bases and J lost 5, with 17 bases in between. The CDR3 nucleotides are TGTGCCAGCAGCTCCCCGGGGGGTGGGTGGACTGAAGCTTTCTTT. Translating gives CASSSPGGGWTEAFF. Based on the CDR3 plus reference TRBV7-8 and TRBJ1-1, the full variable domain is GAGVSQSPRYKVAKRGQDVALRCDPISGHVSLFWYQQALGQGPEFLTYFQNEAQLDKSGLPSDRFFAERPEGSVSTLKIQRTQQEDSAVYLCASSSPGGGWTEAFFGQGTRLTVV.

This clone was seen once. The V gene is TRBV14, the J gene TRBJ1-3; a weak D match, TRBD1 (5 bases). The germline CDR1 and CDR2 sequences are SGHDN and FVKESK. CDR3 length equals 15 residues. V was clipped by 6 bases and J by 0 bases, with 12 bases between them. CDR3 nucleotide sequence: TGTGCCAGCAGGGAAGACAGAAGCTCTGGAAACACCATATATTTT. Its translation is CASREDRSSGNTIYF.

The chain links TRBV2 to TRBJ2-5, with TRBD2 matching 9 bases. Germline trimming cut 10 bases from V and 5 bases from J; bases unmatched to any gene: 2. The CDR3 length is 11 residues. Germline lookup yields CDR1 SNHLY and CDR2 FYNNEI. The CDR3 reads CATTSGETQYF. The CDR3 nucleotides read TGTGCCACCACTAGCGGGGAGACCCAGTACTTC. The whole variable domain, filled in from reference TRBV2 and TRBJ2-5, reads EPEVTQTPSHQVTQMGQEVILRCVPISNHLYFYWYRQILGQKVEFLVSFYNNEISEKSEIFDDQFSVERPDGSNFTLKIRSTKLEDSAMYFCATTSGETQYFGPGTRLLVL.

The rearrangement joins TRBV18 to TRBJ2-7; 12 bases are shared with TRBD2. This CDR3 region has 15 residues. The V gene end was trimmed by 6 bases and the J gene end by 1 base; junction bases not matched to a gene: 4. CDR1 KGHSH and CDR2 LQKENI come from the germline V gene. CDR3 DNA sequence: TGTGCCAGCTCCCGTGGACTAGCGGGATCCTACGAGCAGTACTTC. This translates into CASSRGLAGSYEQYF.

This clone showed up just a few times. The V call is TRBV29-1, the J call TRBJ2-7; tentative D call: TRBD1 (7 bases). From germline, CDR1 is SQVTM and CDR2 ANQGSEA. The CDR3 consists of 14 residues. Trimming took 5 bases from V and 5 from J, leaving 19 bases between them. In DNA, the CDR3 is TGCAGCGTTTCCCGCCGACAGGGACTCCACGAGCAGTACTTC. Protein: CSVSRRQGLHEQYF.

V usage is TRBV11-2 and J usage is TRBJ2-4; D gene unclear. The CDR3 is 16 amino acids. Germline V gene lookup returns CDR1 SGHAT and CDR2 FQNNGV. Trimming left V 2 bases short and J 0 bases short, with 11 bases between. The CDR3 region is CASSLWAALAKNIQYF. CDR3 bases: TGTGCCAGCAGCTTATGGGCAGCTTTAGCCAAAAACATTCAGTACTTC.

The chain joins TRBV11-2 to TRBJ2-1; TRBD2 matches at 9 bases. The CDR3 runs 14 residues. The V gene's germline CDR1 is SGHAT and CDR2 FQNNGV. Trimming cost V 1 base and J 9 bases; bases outside gene matches: 4. The CDR3: CASSLGGTSSEQFF. The CDR3, as DNA: TGTGCCAGCAGCTTAGGGGGGACTAGCAGTGAGCAGTTCTTC.

J is TRBJ2-7 and V is TRBV21-1; the table's D call of TRBD1 was not tested on the DNA. TRBV21-1 is marked as a pseudogene. The CDR3 contains 13 residues. CDR3 nucleotide sequence: TGTGCCAGCAGCCCTCAGGGTTTCTACGAGCAGTACGTC. Its translation is CASSPQGFYEQYV.

The rearrangement joins TRBV28 to TRBJ2-1; no clear D. Trimming removed 5 bases at V and 10 bases at J, with 9 bases between. The CDR3 has 11 residues. Looked up from germline, CDR1 is MDHEN and CDR2 is SYDVKM. CDR3 protein: CASSAPREQFF. The CDR3 coding sequence is TGTGCCAGCAGTGCGCCGCGGGAGCAGTTCTTC.

This rearrangement joins TRBV20-1 to TRBJ2-1; no definite D call. Germline CDR1 reads DFQATT; CDR2 reads SNEGSKA (reference sequence). The CDR3 is 11 amino acids. Trimming took 5 bases from V and 4 from J, leaving 6 bases between them. CDR3 DNA: TGCAGTGCTGATAGATACAATGAGCAGTTCTTC. Protein sequence: CSADRYNEQFF.

The chain links TRBV6-5 to TRBJ1-2; D unclear. The germline CDR1 and CDR2 sequences are MNHEY and SVGAGI. The V gene lost 6 bases and the J gene lost 5 bases, with 16 bases spanning the gap. This CDR3 is built from 14 residues. CDR3 sequence: CASSRVRGEYGYTF. The CDR3 DNA reads TGTGCCAGCAGCCGAGTTCGAGGAGAGTATGGCTACACCTTC.

This chain connects TRBV4-1 to TRBJ1-1, with D perhaps TRBD1 (6 bases). This CDR3 region has 15 residues. Germline lookup yields CDR1 MGHRA and CDR2 YSYEKL. With 0 bases removed from V and 6 bases from J, the gap between germline ends came to 14 bases. The CDR3, as DNA: TGCGCCAGCAGCCAAGACGTACAGGGAACCCCTGAAGCTTTCTTT. This codes for CASSQDVQGTPEAFF.

This chain uses TRBV11-2 with TRBJ2-2, with 10 nucleotides matching TRBD1. V lost 5 bases to trimming and J lost 3 bases; unmatched junction nucleotides: 9. CDR3 length equals 17 residues. Germline V gene data show CDR1 as SGHAT and CDR2 as FQNNGV. The CDR3 protein is CASSAPGQGIDTGELFF. The CDR3 DNA reads TGTGCCAGCAGCGCCCCGGGACAGGGGATCGACACCGGGGAGCTGTTTTTT. Based on the CDR3 plus reference TRBV11-2 and TRBJ2-2, the full variable domain is EAGVAQSPRYKIIEKRQSVAFWCNPISGHATLYWYQQILGQGPKLLIQFQNNGVVDDSQLPKDRFSAERLKGVDSTLKIQPAKLEDSAVYLCASSAPGQGIDTGELFFGEGSRLTVL.

V usage is TRBV25-1 and J usage is TRBJ2-2; TRBD1 agrees at 10 bases. The CDR3 is 14 amino acids. Trimming at V came to 6 bases and at J to 5 bases, leaving 3 bases not matched to a gene. Germline loops: CDR1 MGHDK, CDR2 SYGVNS. Written as DNA, the CDR3 is TGTGCCAGCAGACGGACAGGGGGGACCGGGGAGCTGTTTTTT. Translated, it gives CASRRTGGTGELFF.

The V gene is TRBV20-1, the J gene TRBJ2-1; the D gene is possibly TRBD2 (6 bases). The germline gives CDR1 DFQATT, CDR2 SNEGSKA (reference sequence). The CDR3 consists of 11 residues. V shed 7 bases and J shed 8 bases, with 12 bases lying between them. The CDR3 protein is CSVGGNHEQFF. For the CDR3, the DNA is TGCAGTGTCGGAGGGAACCATGAGCAGTTCTTC.